This TCR beta chain appears in the sequencing data of a study of post-analysis software for immune sequencing data. Background on the study: In terms of disease course, relapsing-remitting, secondary progressive and progressive-relapsing multiple sclerosis were included. Study-wide points: In patients, four to six TRBV segments were more frequent than in controls, with TRBV5-6, TRBV5-1 and TRBV20-1 among them. Comparison with controls showed significantly lower normalized Chao1 diversity in multiple sclerosis patients.

CDR3 size: 16 residues. V was clipped by 0 bases and J by 3 bases; unmatched bases: 7. Germline loops: CDR1 MNHNY, CDR2 SVGAGI (reference sequence). Unique molecular identifiers were built into the TCR beta cDNA libraries. Yield was 450,000 to 650,000 cDNA molecules from 1 to 10 million T cells. MiXCR was run by TCRdb on the PCR reads, yielding one entry per CDR3 protein. This sample has hundreds of thousands of distinct CDR3 sequences; around 64% occur once, and the top ten carry 11%. On this clonotype itself: As yet, its antigen is unknown.

The V call is TRBV6-6, the J call TRBJ1-2; 7 nucleotides match TRBD1. This TCR came from a girl aged 2-15 years with multiple sclerosis. Input material: blood. The CDR3 loop is CASSYSKIGTDYGYTF. CDR3 nucleotides: TGTGCCAGCAGTTACTCGAAAATAGGGACAGACTATGGCTACACCTTC.